This T cell receptor beta chain was identified during a study of radiotherapy plus CTLA-4 blockade in lung cancer. The study, taken as a whole, reports: How blood T cell clones changed early, along with interferon-beta, reportedly forecast response best.

Germline V gives CDR1 SGHVS, CDR2 FQNEAQ. V was clipped by 5 bases and J by 8 bases, with 18 bases between them. This CDR3 has 14 residues. Clones were sequenced by immunoSEQ multiplex PCR, and TCRdb holds only the in-frame ones, with some missing. Among under 45,000 clones, about four fifths were seen once, and the ten largest hold 20% to 30%. Worth noting for this clone: Its antigen is currently unknown.

The sequence was collected from a human donor with non-small cell lung cancer that progressed on radiotherapy plus ipilimumab. Specimen: peripheral blood, collected from a patient treated with radiotherapy plus ipilimumab. The chain joins TRBV7-8 to TRBJ1-2; no clear D. The CDR3 sequence is CASSLGATPGGYTF. CDR3 nucleotides: TGTGCCAGCAGCCTGGGAGCCACCCCCGGGGGCTACACCTTC.